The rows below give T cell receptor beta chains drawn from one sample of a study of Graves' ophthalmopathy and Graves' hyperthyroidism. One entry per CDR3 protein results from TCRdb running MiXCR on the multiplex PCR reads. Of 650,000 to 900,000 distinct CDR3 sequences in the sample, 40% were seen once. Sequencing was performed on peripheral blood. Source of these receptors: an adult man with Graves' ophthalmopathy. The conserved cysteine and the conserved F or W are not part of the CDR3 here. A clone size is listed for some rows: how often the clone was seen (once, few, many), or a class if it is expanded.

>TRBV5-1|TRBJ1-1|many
ASSATGHKNTEAF
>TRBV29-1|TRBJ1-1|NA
SYTWNTEAF
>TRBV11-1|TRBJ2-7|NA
ASSRSAGTEYEQY
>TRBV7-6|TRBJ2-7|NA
ASSARTDYEQY
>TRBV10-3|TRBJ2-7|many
AAPRDRDASYEQY
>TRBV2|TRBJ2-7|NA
ASSGGLRGFEQY
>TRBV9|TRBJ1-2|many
ASSAGFDAYGYT
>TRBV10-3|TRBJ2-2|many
AISESGGELF
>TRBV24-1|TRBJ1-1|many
ATSDWGYTEAF
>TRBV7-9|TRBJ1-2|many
ASSLEGGGGYT
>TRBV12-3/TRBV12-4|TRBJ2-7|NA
ASSFRPSGRARGEQY
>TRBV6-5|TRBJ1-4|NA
ASSYSGAGEKLF
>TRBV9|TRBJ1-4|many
ASSPGTGYEKLF
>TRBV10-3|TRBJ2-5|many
AITEVPGETQY
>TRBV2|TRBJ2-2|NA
ASRGTSGGTGELF
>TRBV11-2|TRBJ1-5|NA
ASSPDRGWSNQPQH
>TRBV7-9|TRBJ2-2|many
ASSLALGAGELF
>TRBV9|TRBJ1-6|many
ASSVEAVNSPLH
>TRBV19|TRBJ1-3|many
ASMTMSSGNTIY
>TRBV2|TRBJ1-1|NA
ASSATQGASNTEAF
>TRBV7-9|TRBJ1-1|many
ASSTLQGVETEAF
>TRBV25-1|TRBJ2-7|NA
ASSATPSSYEQY
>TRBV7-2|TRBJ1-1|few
ASSLLGGASGYTEAF
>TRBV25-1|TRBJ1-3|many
ASGGNTIY
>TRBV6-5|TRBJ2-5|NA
ASRAPRAGETQY